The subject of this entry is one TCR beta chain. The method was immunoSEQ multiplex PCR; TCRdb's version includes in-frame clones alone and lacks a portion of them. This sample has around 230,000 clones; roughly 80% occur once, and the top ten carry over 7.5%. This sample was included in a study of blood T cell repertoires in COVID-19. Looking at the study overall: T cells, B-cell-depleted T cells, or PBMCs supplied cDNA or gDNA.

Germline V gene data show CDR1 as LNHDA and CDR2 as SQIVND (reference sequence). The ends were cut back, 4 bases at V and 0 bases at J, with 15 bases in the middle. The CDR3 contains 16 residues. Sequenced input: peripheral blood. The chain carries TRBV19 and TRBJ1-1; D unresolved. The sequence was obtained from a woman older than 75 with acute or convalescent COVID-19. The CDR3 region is CASSSRARSLNTEAFF. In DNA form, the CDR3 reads TGTGCCAGTAGTAGCCGTGCCAGGTCTTTGAACACTGAAGCTTTCTTT.